The subject of this entry is one T cell receptor beta chain. These data originate in a study of blood T cell repertoires in COVID-19. Across the whole study: From T cells, B-cell-depleted T cells, or PBMCs came the material, which was cDNA or gDNA.

Measured with immunoSEQ multiplex PCR; TCRdb has only the in-frame clones, and not every one. The sample comprises about 180,000 clones, 80% to 90% of which are singletons, and more than 3% rests with the top ten. CDR1 SGHRS and CDR2 YFSETQ come from the germline V gene. The CDR3 extends over 15 amino acids. After removal of 0 bases from V and 5 bases from J, the junction contained 4 bases not matched to a gene. The chain carries TRBV5-1 and TRBJ2-1; 8 bases match TRBD2. This TCR was sampled from a man aged 55 to 70 with acute or convalescent COVID-19. Material: peripheral blood. CDR3 bases: TGCGCCAGCAGCTTGGAGGGACTAGTTAACAATGAGCAGTTCTTC. This translates into CASSLEGLVNNEQFF.